This is a list of T cell receptor beta chains from one sample in a study of blood T cells in healthy people across ages. TCRdb re-called the 5' RACE reads through MiXCR, storing one row per CDR3 protein. The sample records 1.5 million to 2 million distinct CDR3 sequences, about 39% being singletons. The sequencing sample was made of blood. The receptor source for this set is a human donor in good health. The CDR3 runs from the conserved cysteine through the conserved F or W. D genes are given only for firm matches. For some rows the clone size is stated as once, few or many, or as a class when expanded; others skip it.

cdr3_nt: TGCAGTGTCGAGGACAGGGTGTCGGTGGATGAGCAGTTCTTC
cdr3_aa: CSVEDRVSVDEQFF
d_call: TRBD1
clone_size: .
cdr3_length: 14
j_call: TRBJ2-1
v_call: TRBV20-1

cdr3_nt: TGTGCCAGCAGCCACTGGCAGCCGCAGCCCCAGCATTTT
cdr3_aa: CASSHWQPQPQHF
d_call: .
clone_size: .
cdr3_length: 13
j_call: TRBJ1-5
v_call: TRBV12-3/TRBV12-4

cdr3_nt: TGCAGTGCTAGAGCCCCGGGGAATTCTAGAGCTTTCTTT
cdr3_aa: CSARAPGNSRAFF
d_call: .
clone_size: .
cdr3_length: 13
j_call: TRBJ1-1
v_call: TRBV20-1

cdr3_nt: TGTGCCAGCAGCTTACCACAGGCCCGCTATGGCTACACCTTC
cdr3_aa: CASSLPQARYGYTF
d_call: .
clone_size: .
cdr3_length: 14
j_call: TRBJ1-2
v_call: TRBV7-9

cdr3_nt: TGTGCCAGCAGCTTAAGGGGGGTGGGGACTAGCGGGACTTACAATGAGCAGTTCTTC
cdr3_aa: CASSLRGVGTSGTYNEQFF
d_call: TRBD2
clone_size: .
cdr3_length: 19
j_call: TRBJ2-1
v_call: TRBV7-9

cdr3_nt: TGTGCCAGCAGCCCCCTGGGGGGGAGCTCCTACAATGAGCAGTTCTTC
cdr3_aa: CASSPLGGSSYNEQFF
d_call: TRBD2
clone_size: .
cdr3_length: 16
j_call: TRBJ2-1
v_call: TRBV7-2

cdr3_nt: TGCGGTGCTCCGCCGGCGGGGAGACAAGAGACCCAGTACTTC
cdr3_aa: CGAPPAGRQETQYF
d_call: .
clone_size: .
cdr3_length: 14
j_call: TRBJ2-5
v_call: TRBV20-1

cdr3_nt: TGTGCCAGTAATAACAGGGGGCGAAACACTGAAGCTTTCTTT
cdr3_aa: CASNNRGRNTEAFF
d_call: TRBD1
clone_size: few
cdr3_length: 14
j_call: TRBJ1-1
v_call: TRBV28

cdr3_nt: TGCGCCAGCAGCCAAACCGGACAGGGTAACACTGAAGCTTTCTTT
cdr3_aa: CASSQTGQGNTEAFF
d_call: TRBD1
clone_size: few
cdr3_length: 15
j_call: TRBJ1-1
v_call: TRBV4-3

cdr3_nt: TGCAGCGTTGTTGGGGGTGAGGACTATGGCTACACCTTC
cdr3_aa: CSVVGGEDYGYTF
d_call: .
clone_size: .
cdr3_length: 13
j_call: TRBJ1-2
v_call: TRBV29-1

cdr3_nt: TGCAGCGTTGATGACACCTGGGTCGAGACCCAGTACTTC
cdr3_aa: CSVDDTWVETQYF
d_call: .
clone_size: few
cdr3_length: 13
j_call: TRBJ2-5
v_call: TRBV29-1

cdr3_nt: TGTGCCAGCAGCGGAGGGGTGGGCTCCTACAATGAGCAGTTCTTC
cdr3_aa: CASSGGVGSYNEQFF
d_call: .
clone_size: few
cdr3_length: 15
j_call: TRBJ2-1
v_call: TRBV7-3

cdr3_nt: TGTGCCATCAGCAGGATACAGAGGACAGGGACTAACTATGGCTACACCTTC
cdr3_aa: CAISRIQRTGTNYGYTF
d_call: TRBD1
clone_size: .
cdr3_length: 17
j_call: TRBJ1-2
v_call: TRBV10-3

cdr3_nt: TGTGCCAGCAGCCCAACATCGGCCGGGCCTAGCAATCAGCCCCAGCATTTT
cdr3_aa: CASSPTSAGPSNQPQHF
d_call: .
clone_size: .
cdr3_length: 17
j_call: TRBJ1-5
v_call: TRBV7-9

cdr3_nt: TGTGCCAACAGTTACTCTGGGGTCGATGAGCAGTTCTTC
cdr3_aa: CANSYSGVDEQFF
d_call: .
clone_size: .
cdr3_length: 13
j_call: TRBJ2-1
v_call: TRBV6-5

cdr3_nt: TGTGCCAGCAGCTCGGACAGGGGTATCGACGAGCAGTACTTC
cdr3_aa: CASSSDRGIDEQYF
d_call: TRBD1
clone_size: .
cdr3_length: 14
j_call: TRBJ2-7
v_call: TRBV2

cdr3_nt: TGCAGTGCTATTCCAGGGGCTGGGGCCAACGTCCTGACTTTC
cdr3_aa: CSAIPGAGANVLTF
d_call: .
clone_size: .
cdr3_length: 14
j_call: TRBJ2-6
v_call: TRBV20-1

cdr3_nt: TGCAGTGCTGATGACAGGGATAGCAATCAGCCCCAGCATTTT
cdr3_aa: CSADDRDSNQPQHF
d_call: TRBD1
clone_size: .
cdr3_length: 14
j_call: TRBJ1-5
v_call: TRBV20-1

cdr3_nt: TGCAGTGCTAGAGGTCAGGGGCGAGGCTATGGCTACACCTTC
cdr3_aa: CSARGQGRGYGYTF
d_call: .
clone_size: .
cdr3_length: 14
j_call: TRBJ1-2
v_call: TRBV20-1

cdr3_nt: TGTGCCAGCAGCGCTATTGGGGACAGAGCAAGCACCGGGGAGCTGTTTTTT
cdr3_aa: CASSAIGDRASTGELFF
d_call: TRBD1
clone_size: .
cdr3_length: 17
j_call: TRBJ2-2
v_call: TRBV7-8

cdr3_nt: TGTGCCAGCGGCCGTCGACAGCTCGGATATGGCTACACCTTC
cdr3_aa: CASGRRQLGYGYTF
d_call: .
clone_size: once
cdr3_length: 14
j_call: TRBJ1-2
v_call: TRBV6-2/TRBV6-3

cdr3_nt: TGCGCCAGCAGCCAAGATCGAGCCGGTGCTAACTATGGCTACACCTTC
cdr3_aa: CASSQDRAGANYGYTF
d_call: .
clone_size: .
cdr3_length: 16
j_call: TRBJ1-2
v_call: TRBV4-3

cdr3_nt: TGCAGCGTTGAAGGGGCTATAGGTGGCTACACCTTC
cdr3_aa: CSVEGAIGGYTF
d_call: .
clone_size: few
cdr3_length: 12
j_call: TRBJ1-2
v_call: TRBV29-1

cdr3_nt: TGTGCCAGCAGCGTAGAGGGAAATTCACCCCTCCACTTT
cdr3_aa: CASSVEGNSPLHF
d_call: .
clone_size: few
cdr3_length: 13
j_call: TRBJ1-6
v_call: TRBV9

cdr3_nt: TGCAGCGCCGGCGGGACAATAATACGTACGCAGTATTTT
cdr3_aa: CSAGGTIIRTQYF
d_call: .
clone_size: .
cdr3_length: 13
j_call: TRBJ2-3
v_call: TRBV29-1

cdr3_nt: TGTGCCAGCAGCTTATTCAGGGGCCCTAACTATGGCTACACCTTC
cdr3_aa: CASSLFRGPNYGYTF
d_call: .
clone_size: .
cdr3_length: 15
j_call: TRBJ1-2
v_call: TRBV11-2

cdr3_nt: TGCGCCAGCAGCTTTGGACCGGGCACAGATACGCAGTATTTT
cdr3_aa: CASSFGPGTDTQYF
d_call: .
clone_size: .
cdr3_length: 14
j_call: TRBJ2-3
v_call: TRBV5-1

cdr3_nt: TGCAGTGCTATACTAGGGCGTGAGACCCAGTACTTC
cdr3_aa: CSAILGRETQYF
d_call: .
clone_size: .
cdr3_length: 12
j_call: TRBJ2-5
v_call: TRBV20-1

cdr3_nt: TGTGCCACCTTTGAGGGACAGGGATCCTACGAGCAGTACTTC
cdr3_aa: CATFEGQGSYEQYF
d_call: TRBD1
clone_size: .
cdr3_length: 14
j_call: TRBJ2-7
v_call: TRBV6-2/TRBV6-3

cdr3_nt: TGCAGTGCTAGGCTCCCGGGTGTCGATACAGGTACGCAGTATTTT
cdr3_aa: CSARLPGVDTGTQYF
d_call: .
clone_size: .
cdr3_length: 15
j_call: TRBJ2-3
v_call: TRBV20-1

cdr3_nt: TGCGCCAGCAGCCAAGGCCCAGGAATTAATCAGCCCCAGCATTTT
cdr3_aa: CASSQGPGINQPQHF
d_call: .
clone_size: .
cdr3_length: 15
j_call: TRBJ1-5
v_call: TRBV4-1

cdr3_nt: TGCAGTGCTAGAGATGCGAGCGCCTTGTATAATTCACCCCTCCACTTT
cdr3_aa: CSARDASALYNSPLHF
d_call: .
clone_size: .
cdr3_length: 16
j_call: TRBJ1-6
v_call: TRBV20-1

cdr3_nt: TGCGCCAGCAGCCCCGGGGGGCTGGATACGCAGTATTTT
cdr3_aa: CASSPGGLDTQYF
d_call: .
clone_size: few
cdr3_length: 13
j_call: TRBJ2-3
v_call: TRBV5-1

cdr3_nt: TGTGCCAGCAGCTTAGTAAATAATGGCTACACCTTC
cdr3_aa: CASSLVNNGYTF
d_call: .
clone_size: .
cdr3_length: 12
j_call: TRBJ1-2
v_call: TRBV7-2

cdr3_nt: TGTGCCAGCAGCCAAGAGTGGAGCTACGAGCAGTACTTC
cdr3_aa: CASSQEWSYEQYF
d_call: .
clone_size: .
cdr3_length: 13
j_call: TRBJ2-7
v_call: TRBV3-1

cdr3_nt: TGTGCCAGCAGTTTGAGGGAAGCGGAGACCCAGTACTTC
cdr3_aa: CASSLREAETQYF
d_call: .
clone_size: .
cdr3_length: 13
j_call: TRBJ2-5
v_call: TRBV12-3/TRBV12-4

cdr3_nt: TGCGCCAGCAGCTGGGGTGACCAGATGTATGGCTACACCTTC
cdr3_aa: CASSWGDQMYGYTF
d_call: .
clone_size: few
cdr3_length: 14
j_call: TRBJ1-2
v_call: TRBV5-1

cdr3_nt: TGTGCCAGCGGCCCCGGGGTATTCGAAAACATTCAGTACTTC
cdr3_aa: CASGPGVFENIQYF
d_call: .
clone_size: few
cdr3_length: 14
j_call: TRBJ2-4
v_call: TRBV12-3/TRBV12-4

cdr3_nt: TGCAGTGCTAGAAGGGGTCTAGCGGGAGGCCGAAACTACGAGCAGTACTTC
cdr3_aa: CSARRGLAGGRNYEQYF
d_call: TRBD2
clone_size: .
cdr3_length: 17
j_call: TRBJ2-7
v_call: TRBV20-1

cdr3_nt: TGTGCCAGCTCCGGGACAAACCCCTACGAGCAGTACTTC
cdr3_aa: CASSGTNPYEQYF
d_call: .
clone_size: few
cdr3_length: 13
j_call: TRBJ2-7
v_call: TRBV2

cdr3_nt: TGTGCCATCGGTGTCGCATTACCGAACAATGAGCAGTTCTTC
cdr3_aa: CAIGVALPNNEQFF
d_call: .
clone_size: .
cdr3_length: 14
j_call: TRBJ2-1
v_call: TRBV10-3